The 10 T cell receptor beta chains reported below all come from one sample, sequenced in a study of T cell changes during pregnancy in multiple sclerosis. Generated by immunoSEQ multiplex PCR, the TCRdb table keeps only in-frame clones and is missing some. The table lists about 39,000 clones, 80% to 95% of them singletons. The sequencing used CD8+ T cells from peripheral blood mononuclear cells, collected before pregnancy. The receptors come from a female donor with multiple sclerosis, enrolled in a pregnancy study.

This chain connects TRBV7-9 to TRBJ2-2, with 9 positions matching TRBD1. The CDR3 has 16 residues. Germline V CDR1 and CDR2: SEHNR, FQNEAQ (reference sequence). The V and J ends lost 3 bases and 5 bases, in that order; junction bases with no gene match: 7. CDR3 loop: CASSFTGGRGTGELFF. The CDR3 DNA is TGTGCCAGCAGCTTTACAGGGGGCCGGGGGACCGGGGAGCTGTTTTTT.

CDR3 coding DNA: TGTGCCAGCAGTCTCAACAGAGGACTAGCCATCCATGAGCAGTTCTTC. Protein sequence: CASSLNRGLAIHEQFF. The J gene is TRBJ2-1, the V gene TRBV28, with 8 bases lining up with TRBD2. The germline CDR1 and CDR2 sequences are MDHEN and SYDVKM. V lost 5 bases and J lost 8; bases outside the gene matches: 14. The CDR3 contains 16 residues.

The chain is built from TRBV7-9 and TRBJ1-2, with D perhaps TRBD1 (6 bases). V lost 4 bases and J lost 8, with 8 bases in between. Germline V gene sequence: CDR1 SEHNR, CDR2 FQNEAQ (reference sequence). This CDR3 region has 11 residues. The CDR3 DNA sequence: TGTGCCAGCAGCTCAGGGGTAGGCTACACCTTC. Translating gives CASSSGVGYTF.

The CDR3 bases are TGTGCCAGCACTGGCGGGAGGGGTAGCGAGCAGTACTTC. This sequence encodes CASTGGRGSEQYF. V is TRBV27 and J is TRBJ2-7; 9 bases map to TRBD2. Germline CDR1 MNHEY, CDR2 SMNVEV (reference sequence). This CDR3 spans 13 amino acids. The trim removed 7 bases at V and 6 bases at J, leaving 7 bases unmatched.

The rearrangement joins TRBV2 to TRBJ2-2; 7 bases align to TRBD1. With 6 bases clipped from V and 0 bases from J, the junction kept 4 bases outside the gene matches. This CDR3 is 15 amino acids long. Germline V lookup: CDR1 SNHLY, CDR2 FYNNEI. DNA for the CDR3: TGTGCCAGCAGGGCAGGGGGATCGAACACCGGGGAGCTGTTTTTT. This translates into CASRAGGSNTGELFF.

The V gene is TRBV9, the J gene TRBJ2-7; weak D call: TRBD2 (6 bases). Per germline, CDR1 SGDLS and CDR2 YYNGEE. The CDR3 is 14 residues long. V was pared by 4 bases and J by 2 bases, with 13 bases between. The CDR3 region has the DNA TGTGCCAGCAGCCGCGGGGAGCTCCCCTACGAGCAGTACTTC. Its translation is CASSRGELPYEQYF.

The chain employs TRBV2 and TRBJ1-5, with D perhaps TRBD1 (5 bases). Germline values: CDR1 SNHLY, CDR2 FYNNEI. The CDR3 runs 16 residues. V was clipped by 7 bases and J by 4 bases, with 20 bases between them. The CDR3 DNA reads as TGTGCCAGCAAACCATTAAGTGCAGGGTGGAATCAGCCCCAGCATTTT. Protein product: CASKPLSAGWNQPQHF. The whole variable domain, filled in from reference TRBV2 and TRBJ1-5, reads EPEVTQTPSHQVTQMGQEVILRCVPISNHLYFYWYRQILGQKVEFLVSFYNNEISEKSEIFDDQFSVERPDGSNFTLKIRSTKLEDSAMYFCASKPLSAGWNQPQHFGDGTRLSIL.

This chain connects TRBV15 to TRBJ1-3; 9 nucleotides line up with TRBD1. This CDR3 spans 18 amino acids. Germline loops: CDR1 LNHNV, CDR2 YYDKDF (reference sequence). Trimming at V came to 1 base and at J to 4 bases, leaving 11 bases not matched to a gene. CDR3 coding DNA: TGTGCCACCAGCAGAGTACGGGACAGGGTAATAACGGGAAACACCATATATTTT. The encoded protein is CATSRVRDRVITGNTIYF.

The CDR3 here is CASSVAGGGGTDTQYF. CDR3 in DNA: TGTGCCAGCAGCGTAGCGGGGGGCGGTGGCACAGATACGCAGTATTTT. This chain connects TRBV9 to TRBJ2-3; D might be TRBD2 (7 bases). CDR3 size: 16 residues. The germline V and J ends were trimmed by 0 bases and 1 base, with 12 bases remaining between them. Germline lookup yields CDR1 SGDLS and CDR2 YYNGEE.

The rearrangement links TRBV2 to TRBJ2-7; D gene uncertain. The CDR3 runs 11 residues. Trimming left V 3 bases short and J 4 bases short, with 4 bases between. From germline, CDR1 is SNHLY and CDR2 FYNNEI. The CDR3 DNA reads TGTGCCAGCAGTGATCATTACGAGCAGTACTTC. It translates to CASSDHYEQYF.